The entry below gives a single T cell receptor (beta chain) sequence along with its context. As originally analysed: Cell counts per sample came from amplifying reference gene primers. Clones were read by immunoSEQ multiplex PCR, and TCRdb kept only the in-frame ones, dropping some. V, J and clone size derive from that table, while D and trimming were established from the DNA sequence. The sample holds 200,000 to 250,000 clones; around 83% are singletons and the top ten take about 10%. Patients in Seattle were enrolled during active infection, then followed longitudinally. This sample was taken from a study of blood T cell repertoires in COVID-19. For the study at large: The samples span acute and convalescent COVID-19 from the United States, Italy and Spain. Nucleic acid was either cDNA or gDNA, and it came from T cells, B-cell-depleted T cells, or PBMCs.

The clonotype comes from a woman aged 45-65 years with COVID-19, enrolled during active disease. Source material: peripheral blood.

The CDR3 sequence: CASSYTGYGYTF. CDR3 bases: TGTGCCAGCAGTTATACGGGTTATGGCTACACCTTC. V gene TRBV6-2 or TRBV6-3 combines with J gene TRBJ1-2; D not resolved. Trimming left V 3 bases short and J 5 bases short, with 7 bases between. In germline, CDR1 is MNHEY, CDR2 SVGEGT. This CDR3 has 12 amino acids.